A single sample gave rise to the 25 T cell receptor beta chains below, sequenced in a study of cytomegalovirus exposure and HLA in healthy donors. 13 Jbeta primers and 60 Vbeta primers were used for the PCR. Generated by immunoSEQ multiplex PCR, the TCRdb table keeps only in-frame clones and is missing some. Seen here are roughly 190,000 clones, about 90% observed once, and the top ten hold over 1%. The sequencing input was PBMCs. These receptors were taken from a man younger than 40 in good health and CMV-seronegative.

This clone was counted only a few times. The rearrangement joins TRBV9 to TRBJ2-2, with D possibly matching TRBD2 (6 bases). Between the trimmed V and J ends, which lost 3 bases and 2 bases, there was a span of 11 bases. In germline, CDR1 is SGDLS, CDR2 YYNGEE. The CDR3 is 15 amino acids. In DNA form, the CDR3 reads TGTGCCAGCAGCGGCCAAGGGACTAACACCGGGGAGCTGTTTTTT. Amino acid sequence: CASSGQGTNTGELFF.

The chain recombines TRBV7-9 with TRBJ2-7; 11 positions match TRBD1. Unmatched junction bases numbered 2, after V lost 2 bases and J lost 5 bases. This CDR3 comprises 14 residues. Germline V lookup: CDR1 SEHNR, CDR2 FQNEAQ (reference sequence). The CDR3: CASSLWDRGNEQYF. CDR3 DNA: TGTGCCAGCAGCTTATGGGACAGGGGGAACGAGCAGTACTTC.

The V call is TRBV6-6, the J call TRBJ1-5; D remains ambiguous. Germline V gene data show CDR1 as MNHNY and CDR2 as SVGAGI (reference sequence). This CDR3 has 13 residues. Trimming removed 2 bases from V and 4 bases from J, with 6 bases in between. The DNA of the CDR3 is TGTGCCAGCAGTTACGAGATTAATCAGCCCCAGCATTTT. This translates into CASSYEINQPQHF.

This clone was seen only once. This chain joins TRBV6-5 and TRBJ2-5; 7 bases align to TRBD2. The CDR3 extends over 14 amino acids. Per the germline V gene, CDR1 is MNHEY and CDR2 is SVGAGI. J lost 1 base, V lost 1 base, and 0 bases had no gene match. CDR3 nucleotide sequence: TGTGCCAGCAGTTACTGGGGGGGCCAAGAGACCCAGTACTTC. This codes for CASSYWGGQETQYF.

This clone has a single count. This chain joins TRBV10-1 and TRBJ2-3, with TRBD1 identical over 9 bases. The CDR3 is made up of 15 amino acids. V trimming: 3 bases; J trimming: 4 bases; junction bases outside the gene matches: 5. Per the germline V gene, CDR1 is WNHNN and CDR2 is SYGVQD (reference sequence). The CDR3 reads CASSEQGAPPDTQYF. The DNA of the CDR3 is TGCGCCAGCAGTGAACAGGGGGCGCCTCCAGATACGCAGTATTTT.

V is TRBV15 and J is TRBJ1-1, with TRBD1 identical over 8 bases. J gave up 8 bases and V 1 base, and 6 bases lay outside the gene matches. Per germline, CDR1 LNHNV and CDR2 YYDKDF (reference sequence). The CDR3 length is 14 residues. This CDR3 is CATSRGLRGREAFF. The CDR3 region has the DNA TGTGCCACCAGCAGAGGCCTCAGGGGGCGGGAAGCTTTCTTT.

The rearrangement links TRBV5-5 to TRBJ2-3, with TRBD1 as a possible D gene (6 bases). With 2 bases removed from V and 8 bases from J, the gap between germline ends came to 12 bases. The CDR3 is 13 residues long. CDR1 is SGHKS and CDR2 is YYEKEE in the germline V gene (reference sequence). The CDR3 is CASSLVQGFTQYF. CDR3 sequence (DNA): TGTGCCAGCAGCTTAGTCCAGGGGTTTACGCAGTATTTT.

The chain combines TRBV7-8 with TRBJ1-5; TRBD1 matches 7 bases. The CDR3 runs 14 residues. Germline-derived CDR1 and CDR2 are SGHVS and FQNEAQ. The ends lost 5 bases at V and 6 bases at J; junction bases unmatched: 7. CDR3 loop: CASSVRQGSQPQHF. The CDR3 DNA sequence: TGTGCCAGCAGCGTCCGACAGGGTAGTCAGCCCCAGCATTTT.

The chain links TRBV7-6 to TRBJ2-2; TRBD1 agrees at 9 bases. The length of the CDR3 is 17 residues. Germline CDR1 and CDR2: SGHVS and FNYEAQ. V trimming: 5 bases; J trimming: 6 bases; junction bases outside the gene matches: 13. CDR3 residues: CASSTTGTGIFAGELFF. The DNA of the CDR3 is TGTGCCAGCAGCACGACCGGGACAGGGATTTTTGCCGGGGAGCTGTTTTTT. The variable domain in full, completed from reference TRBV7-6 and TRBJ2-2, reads GAGVSQSPRYKVTKRGQDVALRCDPISGHVSLYWYRQALGQGPEFLTYFNYEAQQDKSGLPNDRFSAERPEGSISTLTIQRTEQRDSAMYRCASSTTGTGIFAGELFFGEGSRLTVL.

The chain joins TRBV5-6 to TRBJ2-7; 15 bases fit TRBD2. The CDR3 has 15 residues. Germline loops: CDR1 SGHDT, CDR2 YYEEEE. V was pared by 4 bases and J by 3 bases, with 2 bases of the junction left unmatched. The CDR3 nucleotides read TGTGCCAGCAGCGGGGGACTAGCGGGGGGCTACGAGCAGTACTTC. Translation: CASSGGLAGGYEQYF.

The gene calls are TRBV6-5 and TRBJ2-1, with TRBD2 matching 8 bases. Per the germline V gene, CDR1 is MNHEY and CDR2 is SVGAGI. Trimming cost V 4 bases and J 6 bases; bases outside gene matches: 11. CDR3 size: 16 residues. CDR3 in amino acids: CASSSPGLGFTNEQFF. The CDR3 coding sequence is TGTGCCAGCAGTTCCCCGGGACTAGGGTTCACCAATGAGCAGTTCTTC.

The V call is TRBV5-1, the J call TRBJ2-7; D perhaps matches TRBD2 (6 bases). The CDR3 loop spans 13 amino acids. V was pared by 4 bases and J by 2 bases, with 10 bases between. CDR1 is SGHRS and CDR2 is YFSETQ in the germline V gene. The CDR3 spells CASSPGEPYEQYF. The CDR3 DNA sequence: TGCGCCAGCAGCCCGGGGGAGCCCTACGAGCAGTACTTC.

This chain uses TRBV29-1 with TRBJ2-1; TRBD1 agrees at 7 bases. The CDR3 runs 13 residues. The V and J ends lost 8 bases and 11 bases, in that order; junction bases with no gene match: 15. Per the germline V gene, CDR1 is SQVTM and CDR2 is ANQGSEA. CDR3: CSLTATGDLQQFF. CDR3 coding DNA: TGCAGCTTGACTGCTACAGGGGACCTACAGCAGTTCTTC.

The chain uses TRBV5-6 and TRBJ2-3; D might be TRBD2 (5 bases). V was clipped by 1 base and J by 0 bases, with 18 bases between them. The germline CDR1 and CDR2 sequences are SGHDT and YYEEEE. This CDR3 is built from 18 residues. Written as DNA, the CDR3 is TGTGCCAGCAGCTTGATGGCGGCGGGCAGCCCTAGCACAGATACGCAGTATTTT. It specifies CASSLMAAGSPSTDTQYF.

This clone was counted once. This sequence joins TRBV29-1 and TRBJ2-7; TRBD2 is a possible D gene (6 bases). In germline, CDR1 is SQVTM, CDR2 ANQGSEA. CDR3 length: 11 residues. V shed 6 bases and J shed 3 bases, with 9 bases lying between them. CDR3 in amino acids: CSVRGFYEQYF. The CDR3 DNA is TGCAGCGTCCGGGGGTTCTACGAGCAGTACTTC.

CDR3 nucleotide sequence: TGCGCCAGCAGTGAAGGCGGGTGGCGGGGGGGCAGAGAGACCCAGTACTTC. This encodes CASSEGGWRGGRETQYF. The chain recombines TRBV10-1 with TRBJ2-5; 9 positions match TRBD2. The germline V gene has CDR1 WNHNN and CDR2 SYGVQD (reference sequence). The V segment lost 3 bases and the J segment 4 bases; nucleotides outside the gene matches: 12. There are 17 residues in the CDR3.

DNA of the CDR3: TGTGCCAGCAGTCCTCGGACTAGCCCGCCCTACGAGCAGTACTTC. Translated: CASSPRTSPPYEQYF. The gene calls are TRBV6-5 and TRBJ2-7, with 8 bases matching TRBD2. V lost 5 bases to trimming and J lost 2 bases; unmatched junction nucleotides: 8. Germline V gene data show CDR1 as MNHEY and CDR2 as SVGAGI. This CDR3 is built from 15 residues.

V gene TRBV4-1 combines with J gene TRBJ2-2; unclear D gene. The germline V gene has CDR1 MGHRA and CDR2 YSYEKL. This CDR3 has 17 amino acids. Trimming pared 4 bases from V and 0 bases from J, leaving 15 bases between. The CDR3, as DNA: TGCGCCAGCAGCCCCTCGGTCGACACAACGAACACCGGGGAGCTGTTTTTT. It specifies CASSPSVDTTNTGELFF.

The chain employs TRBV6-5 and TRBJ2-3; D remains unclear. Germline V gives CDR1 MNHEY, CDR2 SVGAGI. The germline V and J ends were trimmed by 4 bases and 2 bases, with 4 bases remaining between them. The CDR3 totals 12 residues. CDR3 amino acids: CASSSNTDTQYF. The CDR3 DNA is TGTGCCAGCAGTTCTAACACAGATACGCAGTATTTT.

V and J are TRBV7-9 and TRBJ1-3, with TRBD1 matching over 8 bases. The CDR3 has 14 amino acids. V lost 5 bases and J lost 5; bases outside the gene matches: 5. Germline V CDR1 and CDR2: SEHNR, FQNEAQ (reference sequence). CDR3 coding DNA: TGTGCCAGCAGCGCGGACAGGGCGAGAAACACCATATATTTT. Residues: CASSADRARNTIYF.

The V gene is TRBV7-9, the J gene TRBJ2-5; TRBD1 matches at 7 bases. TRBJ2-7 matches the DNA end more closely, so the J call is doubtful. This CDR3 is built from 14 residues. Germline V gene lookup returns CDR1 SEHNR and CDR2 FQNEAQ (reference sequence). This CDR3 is CASSRGQTFYEQYF. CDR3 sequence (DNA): TGTGCCAGCAGCCGGGGACAGACCTTTTACGAGCAGTACTTC.

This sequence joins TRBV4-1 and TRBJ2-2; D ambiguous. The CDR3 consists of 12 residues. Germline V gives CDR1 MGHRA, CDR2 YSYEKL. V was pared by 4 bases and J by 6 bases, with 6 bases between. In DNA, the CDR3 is TGCGCCAGCAGCCCACTGTCCGGGGAGCTGTTTTTT. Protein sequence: CASSPLSGELFF.

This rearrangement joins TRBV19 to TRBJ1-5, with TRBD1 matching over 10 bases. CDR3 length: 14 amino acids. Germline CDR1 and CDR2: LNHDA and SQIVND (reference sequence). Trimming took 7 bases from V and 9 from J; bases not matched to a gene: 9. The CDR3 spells CASTSGTGEPPQHF. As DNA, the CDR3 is TGTGCCAGTACCTCCGGGACAGGGGAACCGCCCCAGCATTTT.

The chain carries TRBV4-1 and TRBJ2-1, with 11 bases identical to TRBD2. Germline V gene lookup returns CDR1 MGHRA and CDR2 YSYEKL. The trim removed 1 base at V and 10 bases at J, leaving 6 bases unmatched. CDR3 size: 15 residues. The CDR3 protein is CASSQGRLAGREQFF. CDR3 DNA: TGCGCCAGCAGCCAAGGGCGACTAGCGGGGAGAGAGCAGTTCTTC.

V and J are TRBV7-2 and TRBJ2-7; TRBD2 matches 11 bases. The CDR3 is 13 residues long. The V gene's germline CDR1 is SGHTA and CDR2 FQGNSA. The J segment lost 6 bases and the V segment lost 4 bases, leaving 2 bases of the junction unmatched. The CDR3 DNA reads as TGTGCCAGCAGCTCGGGGACTAGCGGCGAGCAGTACTTC. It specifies CASSSGTSGEQYF.